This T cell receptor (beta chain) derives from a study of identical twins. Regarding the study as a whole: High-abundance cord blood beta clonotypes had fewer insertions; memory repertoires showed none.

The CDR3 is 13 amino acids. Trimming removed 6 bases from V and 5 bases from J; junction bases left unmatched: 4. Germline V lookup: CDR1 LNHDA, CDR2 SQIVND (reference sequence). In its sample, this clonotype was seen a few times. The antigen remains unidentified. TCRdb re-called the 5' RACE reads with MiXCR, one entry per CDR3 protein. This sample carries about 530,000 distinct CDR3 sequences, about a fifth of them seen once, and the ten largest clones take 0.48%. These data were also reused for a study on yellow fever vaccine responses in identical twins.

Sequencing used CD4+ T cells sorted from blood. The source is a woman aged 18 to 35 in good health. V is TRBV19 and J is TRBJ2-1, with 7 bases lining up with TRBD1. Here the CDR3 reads CASSTTGDNEQFF. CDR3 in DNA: TGTGCCAGTAGCACCACAGGGGACAATGAGCAGTTCTTC.